The present T cell receptor beta chain was sequenced within a study of technical replicates of blood from a few donors (dated by TCRdb to about 2017). From a lookup of the germline V gene, CDR1 and CDR2 are SGDLS and YYNGEE. Spanning cysteine to phenylalanine, the CDR3 consists of 13 amino acids. CDR3 DNA is the only sequence kept; it has 39 bases, read in frame from the first base. The junction shows trimming of 4 bases on V and 4 bases on J, plus 9 bases between the germline ends. Library method: the immunoSEQ multiplex PCR assay. Imported from immuneACCESS, the table was reduced by TCRdb to in-frame sequences with V and J called. These copies leave out some clones; in studies compared against another copy, an unresolved V gene accounts for under half, and the cause of the remainder is not known. This sample has about 82,000 clones in its table, and just under 95% of those were observed once. The biggest ten clones account for around 0.42% of the sample.

Turning to this clone: Its antigen remains unidentified. Within one base of it there is no much larger clone, and no base qualities were kept.

The receptor was derived from a human donor in good health. Sample: T cells isolated from PBMCs. The chain employs TRBV9 and TRBJ1-5, with an unclear D gene assignment. The DNA reads TGTGCCAGCAGCTCTGACTTTAATCAGCCCCAGCATTTT. It translates to CASSSDFNQPQHF.